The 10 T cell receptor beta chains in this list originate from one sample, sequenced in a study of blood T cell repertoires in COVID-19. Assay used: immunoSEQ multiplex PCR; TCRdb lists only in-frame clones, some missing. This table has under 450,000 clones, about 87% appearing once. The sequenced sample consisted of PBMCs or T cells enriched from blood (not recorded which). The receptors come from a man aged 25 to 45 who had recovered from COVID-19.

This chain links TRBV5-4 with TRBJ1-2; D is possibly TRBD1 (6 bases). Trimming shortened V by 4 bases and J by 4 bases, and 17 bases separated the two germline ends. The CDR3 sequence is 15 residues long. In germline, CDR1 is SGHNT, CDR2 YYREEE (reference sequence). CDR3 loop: CASSIAGTSSYGYTF. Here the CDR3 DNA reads TGTGCCAGCAGCATCGCCGGGACAAGTTCCTATGGCTACACCTTC.

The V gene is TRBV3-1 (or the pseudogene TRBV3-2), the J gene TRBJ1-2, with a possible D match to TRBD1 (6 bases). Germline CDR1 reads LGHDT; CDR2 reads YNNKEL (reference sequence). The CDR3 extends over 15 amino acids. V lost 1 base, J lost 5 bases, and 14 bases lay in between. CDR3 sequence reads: CASSQGNRASYGYTF. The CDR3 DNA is TGTGCCAGCAGCCAAGGCAACAGGGCTTCGTATGGCTACACCTTC.

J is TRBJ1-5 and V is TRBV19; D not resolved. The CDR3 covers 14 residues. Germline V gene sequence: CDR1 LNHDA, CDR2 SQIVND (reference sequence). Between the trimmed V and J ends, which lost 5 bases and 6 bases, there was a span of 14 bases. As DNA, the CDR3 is TGTGCCAGTAGTCCCGGGGATTGGGGTCAGCCCCAGCATTTT. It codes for CASSPGDWGQPQHF.

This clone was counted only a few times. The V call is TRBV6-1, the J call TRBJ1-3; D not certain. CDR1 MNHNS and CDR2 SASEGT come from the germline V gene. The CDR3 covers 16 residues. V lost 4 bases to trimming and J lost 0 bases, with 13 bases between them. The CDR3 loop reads CASSGPRVYSGNTIYF. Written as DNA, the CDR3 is TGTGCCAGCAGTGGGCCGCGGGTCTACTCTGGAAACACCATATATTTT.

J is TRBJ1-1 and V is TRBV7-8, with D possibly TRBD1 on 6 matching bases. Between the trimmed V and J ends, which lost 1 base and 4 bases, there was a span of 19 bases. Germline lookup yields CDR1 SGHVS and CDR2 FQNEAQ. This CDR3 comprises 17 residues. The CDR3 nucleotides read TGTGCCAGCAGCTTAGTCCCAGGAGACCTGGGGGCCACTGAAGCTTTCTTT. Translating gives CASSLVPGDLGATEAFF.

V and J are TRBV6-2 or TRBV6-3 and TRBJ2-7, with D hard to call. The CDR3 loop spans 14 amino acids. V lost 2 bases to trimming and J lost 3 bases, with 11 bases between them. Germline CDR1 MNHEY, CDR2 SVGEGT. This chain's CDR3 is CASSYSRHLYEQYF. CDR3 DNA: TGTGCCAGCAGTTACAGCCGTCACCTCTACGAGCAGTACTTC.

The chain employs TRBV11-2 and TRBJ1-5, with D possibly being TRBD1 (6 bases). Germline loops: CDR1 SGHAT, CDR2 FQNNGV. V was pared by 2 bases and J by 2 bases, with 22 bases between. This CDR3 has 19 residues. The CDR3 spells CASSLRYGQGKGGNQPQHF. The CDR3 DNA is TGTGCCAGCAGCTTAAGGTATGGGCAGGGGAAGGGTGGCAATCAGCCCCAGCATTTT. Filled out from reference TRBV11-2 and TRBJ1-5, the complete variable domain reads EAGVAQSPRYKIIEKRQSVAFWCNPISGHATLYWYQQILGQGPKLLIQFQNNGVVDDSQLPKDRFSAERLKGVDSTLKIQPAKLEDSAVYLCASSLRYGQGKGGNQPQHFGDGTRLSIL.

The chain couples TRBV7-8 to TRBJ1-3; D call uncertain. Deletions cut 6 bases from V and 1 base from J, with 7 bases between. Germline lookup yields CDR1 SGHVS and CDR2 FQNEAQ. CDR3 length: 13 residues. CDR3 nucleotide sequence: TGTGCCAGCAGTATAGAATCTGGAAACACCATATATTTT. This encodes CASSIESGNTIYF.

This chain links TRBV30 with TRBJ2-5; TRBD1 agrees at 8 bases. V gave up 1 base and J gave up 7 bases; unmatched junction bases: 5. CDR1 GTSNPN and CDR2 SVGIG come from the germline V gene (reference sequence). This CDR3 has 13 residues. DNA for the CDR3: TGTGCCTGGAGTGATGGGACAGGAGGGACCCAGTACTTC. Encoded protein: CAWSDGTGGTQYF. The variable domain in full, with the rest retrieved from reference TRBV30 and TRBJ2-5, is SQTIHQWPATLVQPVGSPLSLECTVEGTSNPNLYWYRQAAGRGLQLLFYSVGIGQISSEVPQNLSASRPQDRQFILSSKKLLLSDSGFYLCAWSDGTGGTQYFGPGTRLLVL.

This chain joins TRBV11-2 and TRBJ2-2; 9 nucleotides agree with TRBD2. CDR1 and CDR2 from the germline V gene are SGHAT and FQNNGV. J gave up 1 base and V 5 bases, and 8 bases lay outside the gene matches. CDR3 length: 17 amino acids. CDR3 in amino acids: CASSPQSGGKNTGELFF. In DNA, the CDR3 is TGTGCCAGCAGCCCACAAAGCGGGGGGAAGAACACCGGGGAGCTGTTTTTT.